The rows below give T cell receptor beta chains drawn from one sample of a study of post-analysis software for immune sequencing data. Each CDR3 protein gets one entry after TCRdb re-called the PCR reads with MiXCR. This repertoire shows around 710,000 distinct CDR3 sequences, 35% to 55% found once; its top ten account for 4.9%. The sample consisted of blood. These receptors were collected from a girl aged 5-17 years with multiple sclerosis. CDR3s include the opening cysteine and the closing phenylalanine or tryptophan. D genes are given only for firm matches. Expanded clones are given a class, and other clones once, few, many or no size at all.

d_gene | abundance | j_gene | v_gene | CDR3nt | CDR3aa
TRBD1 | . | TRBJ2-1 | TRBV4-2 | TGTGCCAGCAGCCACCCAGGACAGGCGCACAATGAGCAGTTCTTC | CASSHPGQAHNEQFF
. | . | TRBJ1-1 | TRBV3-1 | TGTGCCAGCAGCCAAGTTCGGAACACTGAAGCTTTCTTT | CASSQVRNTEAFF
. | . | TRBJ2-1 | TRBV29-1 | TGCAGCGCTTGGGCTAGAGGGTACAATGAGCAGTTCTTC | CSAWARGYNEQFF
. | . | TRBJ2-3 | TRBV20-1 | TGCAGTGCTGGTGAGGGGGTTAGCGCCCGGCGGGATACGCAGTATTTT | CSAGEGVSARRDTQYF
. | few | TRBJ2-7 | TRBV29-1 | TGCAGCGTTGAACAAGGGTACTCCTACGAGCAGTACTTC | CSVEQGYSYEQYF
TRBD1 | . | TRBJ1-2 | TRBV6-5 | TGTGCCAGCAGTGGGACAGGGGGCGAGGGGTATGGCTACACCTTC | CASSGTGGEGYGYTF
TRBD1 | . | TRBJ2-7 | TRBV29-1 | TGCAGCGTAGACTCGGGACAGGACTACGAGCAGTACTTC | CSVDSGQDYEQYF
. | few | TRBJ2-3 | TRBV20-1 | TGCAGTGCTCACGGAGGCGGCAGCACAGATACGCAGTATTTT | CSAHGGGSTDTQYF
TRBD2 | few | TRBJ2-3 | TRBV12-3/TRBV12-4 | TGTGCCAGCGCAGTAGCGGGGGTGGAAGATACGCAGTATTTT | CASAVAGVEDTQYF
. | . | TRBJ2-7 | TRBV4-2 | TGTGCCAGCAGCCAAGAAGGGGCGGGGAGATACGAGCAGTACTTC | CASSQEGAGRYEQYF
. | . | TRBJ2-2 | TRBV12-3/TRBV12-4 | TGTGCCAGCAGTCCTCAGAACACCGGGGAGCTGTTTTTT | CASSPQNTGELFF
TRBD2 | few | TRBJ2-4 | TRBV7-9 | TGTGCCAGCAGCTTAGTCGGACTAGCGGCAGGGGGAAACATTCAGTACTTC | CASSLVGLAAGGNIQYF
. | . | TRBJ2-7 | TRBV7-2 | TGTGCCAGCAGCTTTGGGGGGACTTGGGGGCAGTACTTC | CASSFGGTWGQYF
TRBD1 | few | TRBJ2-5 | TRBV7-3 | TGTGCCAGCAGCTTCGGGACAGGGGAGACCCAGTACTTC | CASSFGTGETQYF
TRBD1 | many | TRBJ1-2 | TRBV5-1 | TGTGCCAGCAGCTTAGGGACAGCTAACTATGGCTACACCTTC | CASSLGTANYGYTF
TRBD2 | few | TRBJ2-7 | TRBV20-1 | TGCAGTGCTAGACAATTAGCGGGAGAGCGGGGCGAGCAGTACTTC | CSARQLAGERGEQYF
. | once | TRBJ1-4 | TRBV7-9 | TGTGCCAGCAGCTTAGCAACAGTAAAAGGTGAAAAACTGTTTTTT | CASSLATVKGEKLFF
. | few | TRBJ2-7 | TRBV3-1 | TGTGCCAGCAGCCAAGACCTAGTGGAGGACGAGCAGTACTTC | CASSQDLVEDEQYF
. | . | TRBJ2-5 | TRBV29-1 | TGCAGCGTTGGGTACTGGCGGAGGGAGACCCAGTACTTC | CSVGYWRRETQYF
. | few | TRBJ2-1 | TRBV7-2 | TGTGCCAGCAGCTCGAATACAGGGTCCCCAAATGAGCAGTTCTTC | CASSSNTGSPNEQFF
. | few | TRBJ2-7 | TRBV14 | TGTGCCAGCAGCCAAGCCCCTAACGAGCAGTACTTC | CASSQAPNEQYF
TRBD2 | . | TRBJ2-1 | TRBV27 | TGTGCCAGCAGTTGGGGGAATCCTAGCGGGAGGGCCAAGGAGCAGTTCTTC | CASSWGNPSGRAKEQFF
TRBD1 | . | TRBJ2-5 | TRBV15 | TGTGCCACCAGCACCCTGGACAGGGCGGGAGAGACCCAGTACTTC | CATSTLDRAGETQYF
. | few | TRBJ2-1 | TRBV11-2 | TGTGCCAGCAGGAGGAATGGGCTAACCCCGCAGTTCTTC | CASRRNGLTPQFF
. | . | TRBJ2-2 | TRBV5-1 | TGCGCCAGCAGCTTGCAACGGATGAACACCGGGGAGCTGTTTTTT | CASSLQRMNTGELFF
. | few | TRBJ2-1 | TRBV28 | TGTGCCAGCAGTCAGTGGGGCCCCCTCTACAATGAGCAGTTCTTC | CASSQWGPLYNEQFF
. | . | TRBJ1-5 | TRBV15 | TGTGCCACCAGCAGAGTGGGCACGCCCCAGCATTTT | CATSRVGTPQHF
. | . | TRBJ2-7 | TRBV28 | TGTGCCAGCAATAAACCGGGGACCTCCTACGAGCAGTACTTC | CASNKPGTSYEQYF
TRBD1 | . | TRBJ2-3 | TRBV27 | TGTGCCAGCAGTTCATGGACAGGGAGGAAGGTCACAGATACGCAGTATTTT | CASSSWTGRKVTDTQYF
TRBD1 | . | TRBJ1-1 | TRBV12-3/TRBV12-4 | TGTGCCAGCAGTCGCCTTTCCAGGGGGAATGCGGAAGCTTTCTTT | CASSRLSRGNAEAFF
TRBD1 | few | TRBJ2-5 | TRBV20-1 | TGCAGTGCTCCCAGGGACAGGGCAGGGGAGACCCAGTACTTC | CSAPRDRAGETQYF
. | . | TRBJ1-5 | TRBV7-8 | TGTGCCAGCAGCTTAGCGTTCGAGAGGACAGTCAATCAGCCCCAGCATTTT | CASSLAFERTVNQPQHF
. | . | TRBJ2-5 | TRBV11-2 | TGTGCCAGCAGCCCCTTCGGGGCGGAAGAGACCCAGTACTTC | CASSPFGAEETQYF
. | few | TRBJ1-2 | TRBV20-1 | TGCAGTGCTAGAGATCCATCGGAGCCAGGTTTTAACTATGGCTACACCTTC | CSARDPSEPGFNYGYTF
. | . | TRBJ1-5 | TRBV20-1 | TGCAGTGCTGGTTCCTCGACAACAGGGCCCCAGCATTTT | CSAGSSTTGPQHF
. | . | TRBJ1-1 | TRBV27 | TGTGCCAGCAGTTTAGGGTCCCAGGTAAACACTGAAGCTTTCTTT | CASSLGSQVNTEAFF
. | few | TRBJ2-6 | TRBV12-3/TRBV12-4 | TGTGCCAGCAGTTTATCGGGGGTCGGGGCCAACGTCCTGACTTTC | CASSLSGVGANVLTF
. | . | TRBJ1-5 | TRBV29-1 | TGCAGCGTCCAGCTCTTGTCAGGGAGCAATCAGCCCCAGCATTTT | CSVQLLSGSNQPQHF
TRBD2 | few | TRBJ2-5 | TRBV11-2 | TGTGCCAGCAGCTTAGTGGGCCTAGCGGAAGAGACCCAGTACTTC | CASSLVGLAEETQYF
TRBD2 | . | TRBJ2-1 | TRBV7-3 | TGTGCCAGCAGCTTATCAGCGGGAGAGGCCCACAATGAGCAGTTCTTC | CASSLSAGEAHNEQFF
TRBD1 | . | TRBJ1-5 | TRBV12-3/TRBV12-4 | TGTGCCAGCAGGACCGGACAGGACCAGCCCCAGCATTTT | CASRTGQDQPQHF
. | few | TRBJ2-4 | TRBV27 | TGTGCCAGCAGTTCGACCCCTGGGACTCCATGGGAGCAGTACTTC | CASSSTPGTPWEQYF
. | few | TRBJ2-6 | TRBV6-5 | TGTGCCAGCAGTTCATGGGCCAGCCGCTCTGGGGCCAACGTCCTGACTTTC | CASSSWASRSGANVLTF
. | few | TRBJ2-1 | TRBV7-2 | TGTGCCAGCAGCCTAGACATTGGGGGGCAGGGCTTCGACATTGAGCAGTTCTTC | CASSLDIGGQGFDIEQFF
TRBD2 | . | TRBJ2-1 | TRBV24-1 | TGTGCCACCAGTGATTTAAAGGGCGGGGGGAATGAGCAGTTCTTC | CATSDLKGGGNEQFF
. | . | TRBJ1-1 | TRBV2 | TGTGCCAGCAGTGAAGGTGGGGAGGACACTGAAGCTTTCTTT | CASSEGGEDTEAFF
. | few | TRBJ2-4 | TRBV20-1 | TGCAGTGCTAACAGACTCGCCAAAGGAGCCAAAAACATTCAGTACTTC | CSANRLAKGAKNIQYF
. | . | TRBJ2-1 | TRBV11-2 | TGTGCCAGCAGCTTAGACCGGCAGAGTAAGCAGTTCTTC | CASSLDRQSKQFF
. | few | TRBJ2-3 | TRBV5-1 | TGCGCCAGCAGCCAAGGACAGCGGGGCACAGATACGCAGTATTTT | CASSQGQRGTDTQYF
TRBD1 | few | TRBJ2-7 | TRBV7-2 | TGTGCCAGCAGCCCACAGGGGGCGGTTAGCTACGAGCAGTACTTC | CASSPQGAVSYEQYF
. | . | TRBJ2-5 | TRBV29-1 | TGCAGCGCCGGTAGTATCGCCCAGTACTTC | CSAGSIAQYF
TRBD2 | . | TRBJ2-3 | TRBV5-1 | TGCGCCAGCAGCTTGTCGGTGAGCGGGAGGCCCGCGGATACGCAGTATTTT | CASSLSVSGRPADTQYF
. | few | TRBJ2-1 | TRBV7-3 | TGTGCCAGCAGCTTAACCTCAACGACATACAATGAGCAGTTCTTC | CASSLTSTTYNEQFF
. | once | TRBJ1-1 | TRBV7-6 | TGTGCCAGCAGCTTGTCAGGGAATGGGGCTGAAGCTTTCTTT | CASSLSGNGAEAFF